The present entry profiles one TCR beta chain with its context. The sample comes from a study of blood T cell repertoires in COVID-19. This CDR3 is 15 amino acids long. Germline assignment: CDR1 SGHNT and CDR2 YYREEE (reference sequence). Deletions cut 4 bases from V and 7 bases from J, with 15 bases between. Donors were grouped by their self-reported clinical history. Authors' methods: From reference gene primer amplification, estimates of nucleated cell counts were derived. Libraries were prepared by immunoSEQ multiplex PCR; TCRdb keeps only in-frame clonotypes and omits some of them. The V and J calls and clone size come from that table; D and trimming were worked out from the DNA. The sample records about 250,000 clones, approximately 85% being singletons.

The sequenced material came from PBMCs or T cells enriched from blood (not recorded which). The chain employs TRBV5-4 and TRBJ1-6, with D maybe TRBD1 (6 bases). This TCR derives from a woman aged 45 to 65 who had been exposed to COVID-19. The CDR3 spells CASSLRTGLNSPLHF. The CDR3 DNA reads TGTGCCAGCAGCCTCCGTACAGGGTTGAATTCACCCCTCCACTTT.